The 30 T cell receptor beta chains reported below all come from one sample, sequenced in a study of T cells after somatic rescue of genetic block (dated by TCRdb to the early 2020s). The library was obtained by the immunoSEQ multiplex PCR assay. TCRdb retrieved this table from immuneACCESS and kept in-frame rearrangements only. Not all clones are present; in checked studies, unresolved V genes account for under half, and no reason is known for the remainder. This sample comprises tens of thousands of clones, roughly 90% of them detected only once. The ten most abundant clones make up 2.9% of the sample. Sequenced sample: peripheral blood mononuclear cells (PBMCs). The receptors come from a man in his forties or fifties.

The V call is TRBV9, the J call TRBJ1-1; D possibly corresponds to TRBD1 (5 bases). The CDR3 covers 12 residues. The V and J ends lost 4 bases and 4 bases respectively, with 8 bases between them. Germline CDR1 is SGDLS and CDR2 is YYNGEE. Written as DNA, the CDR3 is TGTGCCAGCAGCCCGGACATCACTGAAGCTTTCTTT. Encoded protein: CASSPDITEAFF.

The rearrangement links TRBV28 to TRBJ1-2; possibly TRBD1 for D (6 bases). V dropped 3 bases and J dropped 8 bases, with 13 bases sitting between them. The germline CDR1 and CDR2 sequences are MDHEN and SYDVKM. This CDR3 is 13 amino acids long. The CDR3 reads CASSFWDTGGYTF. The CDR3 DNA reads TGTGCCAGCAGTTTTTGGGACACGGGAGGCTACACCTTC.

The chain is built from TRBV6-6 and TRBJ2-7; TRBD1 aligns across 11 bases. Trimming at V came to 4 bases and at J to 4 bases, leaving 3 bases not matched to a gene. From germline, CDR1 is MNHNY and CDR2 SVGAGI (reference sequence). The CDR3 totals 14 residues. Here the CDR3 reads CASSLGQGAYEQYF. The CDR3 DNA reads TGTGCCAGCAGTTTAGGACAGGGGGCTTACGAGCAGTACTTC.

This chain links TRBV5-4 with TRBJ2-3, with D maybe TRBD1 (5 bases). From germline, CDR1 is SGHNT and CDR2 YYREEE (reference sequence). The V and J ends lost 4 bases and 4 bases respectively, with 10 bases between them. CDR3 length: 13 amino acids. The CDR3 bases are TGTGCCAGCAGCCCACAGGCTGCAGATACGCAGTATTTT. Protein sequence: CASSPQAADTQYF.

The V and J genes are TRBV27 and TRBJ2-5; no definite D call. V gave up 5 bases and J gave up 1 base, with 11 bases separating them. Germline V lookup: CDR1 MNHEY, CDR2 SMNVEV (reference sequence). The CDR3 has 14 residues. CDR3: CASSPLDTQETQYF. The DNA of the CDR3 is TGTGCCAGCAGTCCTCTTGACACCCAAGAGACCCAGTACTTC.

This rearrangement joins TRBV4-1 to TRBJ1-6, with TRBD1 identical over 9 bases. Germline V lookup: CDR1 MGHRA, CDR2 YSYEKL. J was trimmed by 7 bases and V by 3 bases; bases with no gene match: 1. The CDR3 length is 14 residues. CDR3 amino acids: CASSHGQGNSPLHF. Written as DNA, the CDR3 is TGCGCCAGCAGCCACGGACAGGGGAATTCACCCCTCCACTTT.

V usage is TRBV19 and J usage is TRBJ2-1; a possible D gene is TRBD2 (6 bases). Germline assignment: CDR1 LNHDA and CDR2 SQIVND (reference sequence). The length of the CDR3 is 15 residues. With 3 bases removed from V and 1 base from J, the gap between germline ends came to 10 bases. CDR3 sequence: CASSIGGYSYNEQFF. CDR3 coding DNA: TGTGCCAGTAGTATCGGGGGTTATTCCTACAATGAGCAGTTCTTC.

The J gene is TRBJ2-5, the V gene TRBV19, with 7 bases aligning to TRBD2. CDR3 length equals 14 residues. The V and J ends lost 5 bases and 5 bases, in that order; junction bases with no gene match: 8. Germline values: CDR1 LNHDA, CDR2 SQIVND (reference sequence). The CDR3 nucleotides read TGTGCCAGTAGTCTAGGCGGGAGAGGGGAGACCCAGTACTTC. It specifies CASSLGGRGETQYF.

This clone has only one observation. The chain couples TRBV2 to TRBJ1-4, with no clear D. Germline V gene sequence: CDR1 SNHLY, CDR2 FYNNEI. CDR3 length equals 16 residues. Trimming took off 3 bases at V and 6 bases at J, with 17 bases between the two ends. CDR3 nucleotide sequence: TGTGCCAGCAGTGACCCCCCACGGAGCGTTCATGAAAAACTGTTTTTT. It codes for CASSDPPRSVHEKLFF. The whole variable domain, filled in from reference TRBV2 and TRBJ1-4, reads EPEVTQTPSHQVTQMGQEVILRCVPISNHLYFYWYRQILGQKVEFLVSFYNNEISEKSEIFDDQFSVERPDGSNFTLKIRSTKLEDSAMYFCASSDPPRSVHEKLFFGSGTQLSVL.

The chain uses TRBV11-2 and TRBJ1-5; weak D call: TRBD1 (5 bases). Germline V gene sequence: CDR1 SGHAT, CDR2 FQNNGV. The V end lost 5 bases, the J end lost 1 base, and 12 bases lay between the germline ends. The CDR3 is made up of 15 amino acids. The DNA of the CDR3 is TGTGCCAGCAGCCCTCAGGGACTGAGCAATCAGCCCCAGCATTTT. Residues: CASSPQGLSNQPQHF.

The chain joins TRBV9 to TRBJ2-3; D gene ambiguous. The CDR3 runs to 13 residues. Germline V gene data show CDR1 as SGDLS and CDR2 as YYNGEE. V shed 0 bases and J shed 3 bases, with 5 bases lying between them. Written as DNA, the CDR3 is TGTGCCAGCAGCGTAGTCGTTACAGATACGCAGTATTTT. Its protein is CASSVVVTDTQYF.

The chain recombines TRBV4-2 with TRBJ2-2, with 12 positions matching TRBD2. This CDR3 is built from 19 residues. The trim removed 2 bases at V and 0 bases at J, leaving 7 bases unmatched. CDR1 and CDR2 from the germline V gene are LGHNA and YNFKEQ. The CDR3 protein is CASSQPLGLAGSNTGELFF. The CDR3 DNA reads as TGTGCCAGCAGCCAACCCCTGGGACTAGCGGGTTCGAACACCGGGGAGCTGTTTTTT.

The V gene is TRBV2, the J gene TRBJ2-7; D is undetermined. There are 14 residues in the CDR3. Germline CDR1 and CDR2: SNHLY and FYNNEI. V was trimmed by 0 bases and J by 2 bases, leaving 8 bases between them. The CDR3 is CASSEARTPYEQYF. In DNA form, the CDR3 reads TGTGCCAGCAGTGAAGCCAGGACCCCCTACGAGCAGTACTTC.

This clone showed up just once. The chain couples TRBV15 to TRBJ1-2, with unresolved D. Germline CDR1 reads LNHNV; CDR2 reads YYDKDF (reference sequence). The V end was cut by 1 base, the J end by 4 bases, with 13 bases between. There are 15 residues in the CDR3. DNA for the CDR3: TGTGCCACCAGCAGAGTCCCGGACTCCTCCTATGGCTACACCTTC. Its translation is CATSRVPDSSYGYTF.

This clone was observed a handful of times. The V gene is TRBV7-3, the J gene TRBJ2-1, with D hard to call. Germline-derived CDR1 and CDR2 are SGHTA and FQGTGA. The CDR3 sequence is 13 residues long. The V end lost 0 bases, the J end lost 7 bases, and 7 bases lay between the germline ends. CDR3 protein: CASSLTSRNEQFF. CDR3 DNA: TGTGCCAGCAGCTTAACGTCAAGGAATGAGCAGTTCTTC.

CDR3 sequence: CASSLLAGGGNEQFF. Here the CDR3 DNA reads TGTGCCAGCAGTTTACTAGCGGGAGGAGGGAATGAGCAGTTCTTC. V is TRBV27 and J is TRBJ2-1; 11 nucleotides agree with TRBD2. The CDR3 sequence is 15 residues long. Germline assignment: CDR1 MNHEY and CDR2 SMNVEV (reference sequence). J was trimmed by 7 bases and V by 2 bases; bases with no gene match: 4.

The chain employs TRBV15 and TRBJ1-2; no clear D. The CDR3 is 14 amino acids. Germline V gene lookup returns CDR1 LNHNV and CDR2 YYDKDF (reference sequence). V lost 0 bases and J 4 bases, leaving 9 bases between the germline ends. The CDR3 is CATSRDGRSYGYTF. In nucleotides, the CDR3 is TGTGCCACCAGCAGAGATGGCAGGAGCTATGGCTACACCTTC. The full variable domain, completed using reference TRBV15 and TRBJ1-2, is DAMVIQNPRYQVTQFGKPVTLSCSQTLNHNVMYWYQQKSSQAPKLLFHYYDKDFNNEADTPDNFQSRRPNTSFCFLDIRSPGLGDTAMYLCATSRDGRSYGYTFGSGTRLTVV.

DNA of the CDR3: TGTGCCAGCACATTGACGGGGCAGGTTGGTGGGGCTAGCACCTTC. This gives the protein CASTLTGQVGGASTF. This chain links TRBV5-6 with TRBJ1-2; a weak D match, TRBD1 (5 bases). CDR1 is SGHDT, CDR2 YYEEEE, per germline. V was cut by 6 bases and J by 13 bases, with 28 bases left in between. This CDR3 is built from 15 residues.

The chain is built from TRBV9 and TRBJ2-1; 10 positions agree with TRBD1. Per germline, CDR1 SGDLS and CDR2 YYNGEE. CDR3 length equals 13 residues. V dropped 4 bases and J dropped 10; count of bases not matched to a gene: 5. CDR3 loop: CASSTTGGWEQFF. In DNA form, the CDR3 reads TGTGCCAGCAGCACGACAGGGGGCTGGGAGCAGTTCTTC.

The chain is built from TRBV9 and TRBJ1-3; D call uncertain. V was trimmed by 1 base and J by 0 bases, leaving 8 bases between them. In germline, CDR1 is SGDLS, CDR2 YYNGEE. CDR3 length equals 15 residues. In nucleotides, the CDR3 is TGTGCCAGCAGCGTATCAAGAGACTCTGGAAACACCATATATTTT. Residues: CASSVSRDSGNTIYF.

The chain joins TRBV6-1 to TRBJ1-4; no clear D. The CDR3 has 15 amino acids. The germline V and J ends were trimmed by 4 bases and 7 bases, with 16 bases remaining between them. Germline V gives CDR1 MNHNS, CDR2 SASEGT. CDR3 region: CASSAVPRQREKLFF. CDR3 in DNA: TGTGCCAGCAGTGCAGTACCCCGGCAGCGTGAAAAACTGTTTTTT.

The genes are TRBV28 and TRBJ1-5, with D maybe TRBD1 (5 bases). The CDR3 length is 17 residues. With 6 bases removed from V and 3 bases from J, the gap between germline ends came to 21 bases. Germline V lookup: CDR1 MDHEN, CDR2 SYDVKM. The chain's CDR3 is CASSLSPPGAHNQPQHF. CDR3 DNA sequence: TGTGCCAGCAGCCTCTCCCCCCCCGGGGCTCACAATCAGCCCCAGCATTTT. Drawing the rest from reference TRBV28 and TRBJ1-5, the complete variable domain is DVKVTQSSRYLVKRTGEKVFLECVQDMDHENMFWYRQDPGLGLRLIYFSYDVKMKEKGDIPEGYSVSREKKERFSLILESASTNQTSMYLCASSLSPPGAHNQPQHFGDGTRLSIL.

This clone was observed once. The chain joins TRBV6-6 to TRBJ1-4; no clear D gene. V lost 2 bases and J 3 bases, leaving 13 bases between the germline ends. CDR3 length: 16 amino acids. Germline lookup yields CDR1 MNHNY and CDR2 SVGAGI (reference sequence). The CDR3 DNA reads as TGTGCCAGCAGTTACGAGGGTTTAAGTCCTAATGAAAAACTGTTTTTT. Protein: CASSYEGLSPNEKLFF.

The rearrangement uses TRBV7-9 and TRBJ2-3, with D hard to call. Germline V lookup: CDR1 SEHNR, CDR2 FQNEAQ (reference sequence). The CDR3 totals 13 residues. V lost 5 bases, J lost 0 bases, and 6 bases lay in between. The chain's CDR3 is CASSRSSTDTQYF. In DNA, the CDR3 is TGTGCCAGCAGCCGTAGCAGCACAGATACGCAGTATTTT.

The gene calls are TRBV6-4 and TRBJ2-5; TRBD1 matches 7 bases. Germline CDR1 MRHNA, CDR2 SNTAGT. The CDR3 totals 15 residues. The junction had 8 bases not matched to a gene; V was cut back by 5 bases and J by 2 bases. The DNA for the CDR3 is TGTGCCAGCAGTCCGGAGACAGGGCTACAAGAGACCCAGTACTTC. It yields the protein CASSPETGLQETQYF.

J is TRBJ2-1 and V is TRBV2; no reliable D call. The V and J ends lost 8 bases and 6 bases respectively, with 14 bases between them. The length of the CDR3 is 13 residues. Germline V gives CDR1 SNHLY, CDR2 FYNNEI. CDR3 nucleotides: TGTGCCAGCCTCCGAGTTCCGGGCAATGAGCAGTTCTTC. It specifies CASLRVPGNEQFF. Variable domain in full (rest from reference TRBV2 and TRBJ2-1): EPEVTQTPSHQVTQMGQEVILRCVPISNHLYFYWYRQILGQKVEFLVSFYNNEISEKSEIFDDQFSVERPDGSNFTLKIRSTKLEDSAMYFCASLRVPGNEQFFGPGTRLTVL.

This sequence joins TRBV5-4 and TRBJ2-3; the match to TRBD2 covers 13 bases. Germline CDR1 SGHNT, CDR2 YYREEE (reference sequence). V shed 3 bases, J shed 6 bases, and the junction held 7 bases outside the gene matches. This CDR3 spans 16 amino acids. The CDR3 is CASSSKLAGGLDTQYF. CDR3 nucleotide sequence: TGTGCCAGCAGCTCTAAACTAGCGGGGGGGCTCGATACGCAGTATTTT.

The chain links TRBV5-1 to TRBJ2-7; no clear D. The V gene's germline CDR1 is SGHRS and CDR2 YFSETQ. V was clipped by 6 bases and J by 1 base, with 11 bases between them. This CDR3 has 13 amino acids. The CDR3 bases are TGCGCCAGCACCGAAGGAAGTTCCTACGAGCAGTACTTC. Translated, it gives CASTEGSSYEQYF.

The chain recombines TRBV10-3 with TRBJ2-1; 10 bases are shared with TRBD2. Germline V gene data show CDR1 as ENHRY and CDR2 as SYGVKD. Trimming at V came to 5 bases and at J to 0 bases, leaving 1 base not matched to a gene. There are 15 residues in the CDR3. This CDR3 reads CAISTSGTSYNEQFF. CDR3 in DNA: TGTGCCATCAGTACTAGCGGGACCTCCTACAATGAGCAGTTCTTC.

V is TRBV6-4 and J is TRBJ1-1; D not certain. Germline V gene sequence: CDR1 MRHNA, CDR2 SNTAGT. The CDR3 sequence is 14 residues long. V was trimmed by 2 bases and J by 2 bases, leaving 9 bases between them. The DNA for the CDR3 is TGTGCCAGCAGTGACCAACCGTTTAACACTGAAGCTTTCTTT. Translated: CASSDQPFNTEAFF.